The rows below give T cell receptor beta chains drawn from one sample of a study of T cell responses to AZD1222 COVID-19 vaccine. Method: immunoSEQ multiplex PCR; TCRdb's copy keeps in-frame clones and lacks some. The sample lists 75,000 to 90,000 clones, approximately 85% seen once, with around 3.5% in the top ten. Sequenced here: peripheral blood, sampled 28 days after the second AZD1222 dose. These receptors were collected from an adult who received the AZD1222 COVID-19 vaccine. The CDR3 runs from the conserved cysteine through the conserved F or W. The order of the fields is J gene, clone size, V gene, D gene, CDR3 protein, CDR3 DNA. A D gene is named only where the DNA matches it firmly. Expanded clones are given a class, and other clones once, few, many or no size at all.

TRBJ1-1 . TRBV7-2 TRBD1 CASSLVGQEAFF TGTGCCAGCAGCTTAGTGGGACAGGAAGCTTTCTTT
TRBJ2-1 . TRBV9 . CASSVVVALGLDEQFF TGTGCCAGCAGCGTAGTCGTGGCCTTGGGCTTGGATGAGCAGTTCTTC
TRBJ1-2 . TRBV30 . CAWSLGEQAIGYTF TGTGCCTGGAGCTTGGGCGAGCAGGCCATTGGCTACACCTTC
TRBJ1-4 . TRBV28 . CASSRAGVGEKLFF TGTGCCAGCAGTCGGGCAGGGGTAGGTGAAAAACTGTTTTTT
TRBJ2-3 . TRBV24-1 TRBD1 CATSDLTGENRDTQYF TGTGCCACCAGTGACCTTACAGGGGAGAATAGAGATACGCAGTATTTT
TRBJ1-2 . TRBV30 . CAWSVVGTGPNYGYTF TGTGCCTGGAGTGTAGTGGGCACAGGCCCTAACTATGGCTACACCTTC
TRBJ1-5 once TRBV30 . CAWRGLSAEPQHF TGTGCCTGGAGAGGTCTGTCCGCTGAACCCCAGCATTTT
TRBJ2-5 . TRBV27 . CADTLPRGVETQYF TGTGCCGACACCCTTCCCAGGGGGGTCGAGACCCAGTACTTC
TRBJ1-1 . TRBV29-1 TRBD1 CSVDSGDSEAFF TGCAGCGTTGATTCTGGGGACAGTGAAGCTTTCTTT
TRBJ2-1 . TRBV12-5 . CASGSLTGGEKGQFF TGTGCTAGTGGTTCCCTAACCGGGGGAGAAAAGGGGCAGTTCTTC
TRBJ1-5 . TRBV7-8 . CASSLREGQPQHF TGTGCCAGCAGCTTAAGGGAGGGTCAGCCCCAGCATTTT
TRBJ2-2 . TRBV7-2 TRBD2 CASSPREGTGELFF TGTGCCAGCAGCCCCAGGGAGGGCACCGGGGAGCTGTTTTTT
TRBJ2-2 . TRBV7-9 . CASSRGGGRTGELFF TGTGCCAGCAGCAGAGGTGGGGGACGGACCGGGGAGCTGTTTTTT
TRBJ1-5 . TRBV3-1/TRBV3-2 . CASSQTTGTDQPQHF TGTGCCAGCAGCCAAACGACAGGAACCGATCAGCCCCAGCATTTT
TRBJ2-3 . TRBV28 TRBD1 CASSFSGQGAHTQYF TGTGCCAGCAGTTTTTCGGGACAGGGGGCCCATACGCAGTATTTT
TRBJ2-3 medium-sized TRBV7-3 TRBD2 CASSLRLAASTDTQYF TGTGCCAGCAGCTTAAGACTAGCGGCAAGCACAGATACGCAGTATTTT
TRBJ1-1 once TRBV7-9 . CASSYTEAFF TGTGCCAGCAGCTACACTGAAGCTTTCTTT
TRBJ2-7 once TRBV29-1 . CSVEGGDSYEQYF TGCAGCGTTGAGGGTGGAGACTCCTACGAGCAGTACTTC
TRBJ1-3 . TRBV4-2 . CASSQASGTVSGNTIYF TGTGCCAGCAGCCAAGCGTCCGGGACGGTCTCTGGAAACACCATATATTTT
TRBJ2-3 . TRBV27 . CAIGRGEATDTQYF TGTGCCATCGGCCGCGGGGAAGCCACAGATACGCAGTATTTT
TRBJ2-3 . TRBV7-2 . CASSLVQERGTDTQYF TGTGCCAGCAGCTTAGTCCAGGAGCGGGGCACAGATACGCAGTATTTT
TRBJ2-2 . TRBV9 TRBD2 CASSVGVAGDTTGELFF TGTGCCAGCAGCGTAGGGGTAGCGGGGGATACCACCGGGGAGCTGTTTTTT
TRBJ1-4 few TRBV28 . CASSSTSGVTNEKLFF TGTGCCAGCAGTTCAACCAGCGGGGTAACTAATGAAAAACTGTTTTTT